This TCR beta chain is from a study of OX40 agonist ivuxolimab in advanced cancers. Study-wide background: Of the patients, three showed partial responses, one with hepatocellular carcinoma and two with cutaneous melanoma.

Patients had blood sampled at baseline and again on cycle 4 day 1 and cycle 7 day 1. General study findings and limits: Antigen specificity of clonally expanded peripheral T cells was not established.

A word on this clone: The antigen remains undetermined.

Method: immunoSEQ multiplex PCR; TCRdb's copy keeps in-frame clones and lacks some. This sample carries some 80,000 clones, around 87% of them seen once, and the ten largest clones take less than 0.4%. The CDR3 covers 13 residues. Trimming removed 5 bases from V and 3 bases from J, with 10 bases in between. Germline CDR1 and CDR2: LNHDA and SQIVND (reference sequence). The rearrangement uses TRBV19 and TRBJ1-1; D uncertain. The sample in question was CD4+ or CD8+ T cells sorted from blood, obtained in a trial of the OX40 agonist ivuxolimab. This TCR was recovered from an adult with an advanced solid tumor such as melanoma, head and neck, liver or kidney cancer. The CDR3 here is CASSSRVYTEAFF. In DNA form, the CDR3 reads TGTGCCAGTAGTTCACGGGTCTACACTGAAGCTTTCTTT.